This is a list of T cell receptor beta chains from one sample in a study of beta chain features in type 1 diabetes. The method was immunoSEQ multiplex PCR; TCRdb's version includes in-frame clones alone and lacks a portion of them. Of about 370,000 clones in the sample, around 9.6% are singletons; the top ten hold about 0.6%. The sample consisted of central memory CD4+ T cells from blood. Receptors originate from a man under 40 with type 1 diabetes. Both conserved end residues are part of each CDR3. The D gene is left open where the match is weak. The size of a clone is reported for some rows only, either as once, few or many, or as a class for expanded clones.

D gene,J gene,V gene,clone size,CDR3 protein,CDR3 DNA
TRBD1,TRBJ2-3,TRBV10-3,many,CATNDRGLTDTQYF,TGTGCCACCAACGACAGGGGGCTTACAGATACGCAGTATTTT
TRBD2,TRBJ2-3,TRBV6-5,few,CASSYASGGDTQYF,TGTGCCAGCAGTTACGCCAGCGGGGGAGATACGCAGTATTTT
NA,TRBJ1-1,TRBV5-1,NA,CASSLKVQGHTEAFF,TGCGCCAGCAGCTTGAAGGTCCAGGGGCACACTGAAGCTTTCTTT
NA,TRBJ1-2,TRBV9,NA,CASSNRDWSYGYTF,TGTGCCAGCAGCAACAGGGATTGGAGCTATGGCTACACCTTC
TRBD1,TRBJ1-2,TRBV7-2,many,CASSSRQGMRGYTF,TGTGCCAGCAGCTCCAGACAGGGCATGAGGGGCTACACCTTC
NA,TRBJ1-2,TRBV29-1,few,CSVDSTGVRYGYTF,TGCAGCGTTGACTCGACAGGCGTACGATATGGCTACACCTTC
TRBD2,TRBJ2-1,TRBV28,few,CASSPILAGSYNEQFF,TGTGCCAGCAGCCCTATCCTAGCGGGCTCCTACAATGAGCAGTTCTTC
TRBD2,TRBJ2-5,TRBV25-1,few,CASSERSGRETQYF,TGTGCCAGCAGTGAGCGTAGCGGGAGAGAGACCCAGTACTTC
NA,TRBJ2-5,TRBV7-2,many,CASSLGRETQYF,TGTGCCAGCAGCTTAGGCCGAGAGACCCAGTACTTC
NA,TRBJ1-1,TRBV5-8,NA,CASSSQPGGGTEAFF,TGTGCCAGCAGTTCCCAGCCCGGGGGAGGGACTGAAGCTTTCTTT
NA,TRBJ2-3,TRBV7-2,NA,CASRPMGLSSTQYF,TGTGCCAGCAGGCCTATGGGACTGAGTAGTACGCAGTATTTT
NA,TRBJ2-7,TRBV19,NA,CASSPSEGRETRTQYF,TGTGCCAGTAGTCCATCAGAGGGCAGGGAAACTAGGACGCAGTACTTC
NA,TRBJ2-1,TRBV27,NA,CASSSNDNEQFF,TGTGCCAGCAGTTCGAATGACAATGAGCAGTTCTTC
TRBD1,TRBJ2-5,TRBV10-3,NA,CAIGQEETQYF,TGTGCCATCGGACAGGAAGAGACCCAGTACTTC
NA,TRBJ2-5,TRBV28,NA,CASSPPTGRKTQYF,TGTGCCAGCAGCCCACCGACAGGGAGGAAGACCCAGTACTTC
NA,TRBJ2-1,TRBV5-4,many,CASSATGEQFF,TGTGCCAGCAGCGCCACAGGAGAGCAGTTCTTC
TRBD2,TRBJ2-5,TRBV12-5,few,CASGVAGQKTQYF,TGTGCTAGTGGGGTAGCGGGGCAGAAGACCCAGTACTTC
NA,TRBJ2-1,TRBV4-3,few,CASSQPDGSYNEQFF,TGCGCCAGCAGCCAGCCCGATGGCTCCTACAATGAGCAGTTCTTC
NA,TRBJ1-1,TRBV7-2,many,CASSWKPDGVTEAFF,TGTGCCAGCAGCTGGAAGCCGGACGGCGTTACTGAAGCTTTCTTT
NA,TRBJ1-2,TRBV27,NA,CASTNNVQGGGWYGYTF,TGTGCCAGCACCAACAACGTCCAGGGCGGGGGGTGGTATGGCTACACCTTC
NA,TRBJ1-5,TRBV28,few,CASSLGGGGGGQPQHF,TGTGCCAGCAGTTTAGGGGGAGGAGGGGGAGGTCAGCCCCAGCATTTT
NA,TRBJ2-1,TRBV18,many,CASSPPPLGDNEQFF,TGTGCCAGCTCACCACCCCCTCTTGGGGACAATGAGCAGTTCTTC
TRBD1,TRBJ2-5,TRBV6-5,NA,CASSAQGAGETQYF,TGTGCCAGCAGTGCGCAGGGGGCAGGCGAGACCCAGTACTTC